The 14 T cell receptor beta chains given below trace back to one sample, sequenced in a study of shared clonotypes between healthy human individuals. The assay was immunoSEQ multiplex PCR, and TCRdb's table has in-frame clones only and misses some. The repertoire includes about 2.2 million clones, about 93% of them detected once, and around 1.7% sits in the top ten. Naive CD8 cells, CD45RO-negative and positively selected for CCR7, excluded terminally differentiated effector memory CD45RA+ cells. Sequencing input: naive CD8+ T cells from PBMCs. The receptors derive from a man younger than 35 in good health. Some clones in this sample may be carry-over from other donors' samples.

The J gene is TRBJ1-2, the V gene TRBV5-1; 7 bases are a match to TRBD1. Germline CDR1 reads SGHRS; CDR2 reads YFSETQ. The ends lost 4 bases at V and 8 bases at J; junction bases unmatched: 14. The CDR3 length is 15 residues. For the CDR3, the DNA is TGCGCCAGCAGCCCCGACCTAGTCGGGACAGAGGGCTACACCTTC. Protein sequence: CASSPDLVGTEGYTF.

CDR3 loop: CSAQGLAGAKFYEQYF. CDR3 bases: TGCAGCGCCCAGGGGCTAGCGGGTGCAAAATTCTACGAGCAGTACTTC. The chain combines TRBV29-1 with TRBJ2-7, with 8 positions matching TRBD2. V lost 7 bases and J lost 3; bases outside the gene matches: 17. Germline loops: CDR1 SQVTM, CDR2 ANQGSEA. There are 16 residues in the CDR3.

V gene TRBV6-1 combines with J gene TRBJ2-3; D remains unclear. Trimming pared 1 base from V and 4 bases from J, leaving 3 bases between. The germline gives CDR1 MNHNS, CDR2 SASEGT. The CDR3 runs 12 residues. The CDR3: CASSEGSDTQYF. The CDR3 DNA follows: TGTGCCAGCAGTGAAGGGTCAGATACGCAGTATTTT.

A few counts support this clone. The CDR3 region is CASSVGLDRGRFGAFF. For the CDR3, the DNA is TGTGCCAGCAGCGTAGGTCTTGACAGGGGGCGTTTCGGGGCTTTCTTT. This sequence joins TRBV9 and TRBJ1-1; 10 nucleotides match TRBD1. CDR3 length: 16 residues. Trimming removed 0 bases from V and 11 bases from J; junction bases left unmatched: 13. From germline, CDR1 is SGDLS and CDR2 YYNGEE. The whole variable domain, remainder taken from reference TRBV9 and TRBJ1-1, is DSGVTQTPKHLITATGQRVTLRCSPRSGDLSVYWYQQSLDQGLQFLIQYYNGEERAKGNILERFSAQQFPDLHSELNLSSLELGDSALYFCASSVGLDRGRFGAFFGQGTRLTVV.

This chain links TRBV9 with TRBJ1-2; the match to TRBD1 covers 7 bases. The CDR3 length is 15 residues. CDR1 is SGDLS, CDR2 YYNGEE, per germline. V shed 4 bases and J 4 bases; nucleotides not matched to a gene: 10. The CDR3 bases are TGTGCCAGCAGCCCGGGACAGAGGGTAGTCTATGGCTACACCTTC. Amino acids: CASSPGQRVVYGYTF.

The V call is TRBV6-5, the J call TRBJ1-5; no firm D call. This CDR3 has 14 amino acids. Germline lookup yields CDR1 MNHEY and CDR2 SVGAGI. Trimming removed 0 bases from V and 6 bases from J, with 9 bases in between. The CDR3 protein is CASSYSSLSQPQHF. CDR3 DNA: TGTGCCAGCAGTTACTCTTCGTTGTCTCAGCCCCAGCATTTT.

V is TRBV6-5 and J is TRBJ2-3, with 12 bases that match TRBD2. The CDR3 consists of 16 residues. Germline V CDR1 and CDR2: MNHEY, SVGAGI. J gave up 4 bases and V 0 bases, and 2 bases lay outside the gene matches. CDR3 amino acids: CASSYSTSGSPDTQYF. The CDR3 bases are TGTGCCAGCAGTTACTCGACTAGCGGGAGTCCAGATACGCAGTATTTT.

The chain employs TRBV13 and TRBJ2-5, with TRBD1 identical over 11 bases. V lost 5 bases and J lost 4; bases outside the gene matches: 6. The CDR3 extends over 15 amino acids. Looked up from germline, CDR1 is PRHDT and CDR2 is FYEKMQ (reference sequence). The CDR3 sequence is CASSLRTGGRETQYF. The CDR3 DNA follows: TGTGCCAGCAGCCTGAGGACAGGGGGCAGAGAGACCCAGTACTTC.

The J gene is TRBJ2-3, the V gene TRBV11-2; D is perhaps TRBD1 (6 bases). Trimming removed 8 bases from V and 0 bases from J, with 15 bases in between. Germline assignment: CDR1 SGHAT and CDR2 FQNNGV. The CDR3 has 15 residues. The CDR3 region has the DNA TGTGCCAGCCTTAGACGACAGGAGAGCACAGATACGCAGTATTTT. Encoded protein: CASLRRQESTDTQYF. Combining the CDR3 with reference TRBV11-2 and TRBJ2-3 gives the whole variable domain EAGVAQSPRYKIIEKRQSVAFWCNPISGHATLYWYQQILGQGPKLLIQFQNNGVVDDSQLPKDRFSAERLKGVDSTLKIQPAKLEDSAVYLCASLRRQESTDTQYFGPGTRLTVL.

The chain's CDR3 is CASSQVTYNEQFF. DNA for the CDR3: TGCGCCAGCAGCCAAGTAACCTACAATGAGCAGTTCTTC. The V and J genes are TRBV4-1 and TRBJ2-1; D gene unclear. The CDR3 has 13 residues. Per the germline V gene, CDR1 is MGHRA and CDR2 is YSYEKL. The V and J ends lost 1 base and 2 bases respectively, with 3 bases between them.

The chain couples TRBV13 to TRBJ2-5; a weak D match, TRBD1 (6 bases). This CDR3 is 15 amino acids long. CDR1 is PRHDT, CDR2 FYEKMQ, per germline (reference sequence). V gave up 1 base and J gave up 2 bases, with 11 bases separating them. CDR3 nucleotide sequence: TGTGCCAGCAGCTTAGTTACAGGGACGCAAGAGACCCAGTACTTC. Its translation is CASSLVTGTQETQYF.

The chain is built from TRBV5-6 and TRBJ2-7, with D perhaps matching TRBD1 or TRBD2 (5 bases each). The CDR3 contains 15 residues. CDR1 and CDR2 from the germline V gene are SGHDT and YYEEEE. V lost 0 bases and J lost 5, with 15 bases in between. This CDR3 reads CASSLGSGTGHEQYF. The CDR3 region has the DNA TGTGCCAGCAGCTTGGGTTCCGGGACGGGACACGAGCAGTACTTC.

This sequence joins TRBV2 and TRBJ2-7; TRBD2 is a possible D gene (6 bases). Germline V CDR1 and CDR2: SNHLY, FYNNEI. Trimming pared 7 bases from V and 5 bases from J, leaving 18 bases between. CDR3 length equals 14 residues. CDR3 coding DNA: TGTGCCAGCACTTACGCCGGGACTGCAAACGAGCAGTACTTC. Encoded protein: CASTYAGTANEQYF.

A word on this clone: Other nucleotide sequences from this sample produce the same CDR3. The genes are TRBV29-1 and TRBJ1-2, with 9 bases lining up with TRBD1. Germline CDR1 is SQVTM and CDR2 is ANQGSEA. The CDR3 sequence is 12 residues long. Trimming removed 5 bases from V and 3 bases from J; junction bases left unmatched: 1. This chain's CDR3 is CSVTGGDYGYTF. CDR3 nucleotide sequence: TGCAGCGTTACAGGGGGCGACTATGGCTACACCTTC.